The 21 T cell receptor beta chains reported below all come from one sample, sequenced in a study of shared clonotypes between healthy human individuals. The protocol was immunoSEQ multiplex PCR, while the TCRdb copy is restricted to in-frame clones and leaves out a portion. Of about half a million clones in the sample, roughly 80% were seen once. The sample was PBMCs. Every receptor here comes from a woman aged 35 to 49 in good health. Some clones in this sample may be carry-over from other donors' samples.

The CDR3 DNA follows: TGTGCCATCAGTACAGGGGAGGATAGAGAGACCCAGTACTTC. This codes for CAISTGEDRETQYF. The chain combines TRBV10-3 with TRBJ2-5, with D tentatively TRBD1 (7 bases). CDR3 length equals 14 residues. V was cut by 5 bases and J by 4 bases, with 14 bases left in between. Germline V CDR1 and CDR2: ENHRY, SYGVKD.

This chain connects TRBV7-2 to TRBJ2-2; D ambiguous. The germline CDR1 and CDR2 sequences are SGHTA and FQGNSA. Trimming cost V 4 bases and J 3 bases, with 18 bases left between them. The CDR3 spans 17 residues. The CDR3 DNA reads TGTGCCAGCAGCTACCCAACCCCAGCCACGCACACCGGGGAGCTGTTTTTT. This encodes CASSYPTPATHTGELFF.

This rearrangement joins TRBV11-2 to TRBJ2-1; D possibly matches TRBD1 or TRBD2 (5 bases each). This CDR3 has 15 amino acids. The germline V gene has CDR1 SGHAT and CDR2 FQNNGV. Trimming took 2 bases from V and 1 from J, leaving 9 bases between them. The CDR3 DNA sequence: TGTGCCAGCAGCTTATTTGGGGGATCCTACAATGAGCAGTTCTTC. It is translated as CASSLFGGSYNEQFF.

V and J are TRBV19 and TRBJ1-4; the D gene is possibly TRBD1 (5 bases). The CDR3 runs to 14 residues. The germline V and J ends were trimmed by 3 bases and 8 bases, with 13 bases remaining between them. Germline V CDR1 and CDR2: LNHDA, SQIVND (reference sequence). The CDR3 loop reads CASSMGPPVEKLFF. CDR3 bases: TGTGCCAGTAGTATGGGGCCGCCGGTCGAAAAACTGTTTTTT.

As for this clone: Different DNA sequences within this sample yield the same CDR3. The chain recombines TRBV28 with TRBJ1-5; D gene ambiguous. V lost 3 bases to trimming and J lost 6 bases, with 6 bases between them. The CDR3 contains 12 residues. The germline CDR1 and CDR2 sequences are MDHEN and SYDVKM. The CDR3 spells CASSLYGQPQHF. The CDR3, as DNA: TGTGCCAGCAGTTTGTATGGTCAGCCCCAGCATTTT.

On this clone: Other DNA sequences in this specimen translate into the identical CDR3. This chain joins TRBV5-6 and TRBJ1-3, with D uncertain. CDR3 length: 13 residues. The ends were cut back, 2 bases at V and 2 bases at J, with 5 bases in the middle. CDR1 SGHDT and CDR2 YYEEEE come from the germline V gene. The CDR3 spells CASSFRAGNTIYF. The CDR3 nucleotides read TGTGCCAGCAGCTTCCGGGCTGGAAACACCATATATTTT.

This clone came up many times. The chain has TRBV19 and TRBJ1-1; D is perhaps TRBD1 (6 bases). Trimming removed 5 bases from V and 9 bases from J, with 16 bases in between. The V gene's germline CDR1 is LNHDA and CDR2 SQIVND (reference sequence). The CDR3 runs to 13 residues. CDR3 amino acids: CASSESGVIKAFF. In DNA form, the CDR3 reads TGTGCCAGTAGTGAGTCAGGGGTGATTAAAGCTTTCTTT.

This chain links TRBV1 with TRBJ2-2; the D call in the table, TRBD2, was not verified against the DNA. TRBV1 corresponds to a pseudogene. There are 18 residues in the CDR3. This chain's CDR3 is CTSSHERTGTSDAGELFF. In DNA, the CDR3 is TGCACCAGCAGCCATGAGCGAACCGGGACTAGCGATGCCGGGGAGCTGTTTTTT.

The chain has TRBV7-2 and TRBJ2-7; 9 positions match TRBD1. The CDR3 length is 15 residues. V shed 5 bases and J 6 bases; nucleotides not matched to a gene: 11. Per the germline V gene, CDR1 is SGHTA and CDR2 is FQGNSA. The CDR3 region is CASSPGDRVRREQYF. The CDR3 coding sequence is TGTGCCAGCAGCCCCGGGGACAGGGTTCGTCGCGAGCAGTACTTC.

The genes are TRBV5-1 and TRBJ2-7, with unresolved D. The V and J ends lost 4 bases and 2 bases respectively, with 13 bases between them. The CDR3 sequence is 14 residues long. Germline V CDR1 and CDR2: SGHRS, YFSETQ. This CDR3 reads CASSVTQSTYEQYF. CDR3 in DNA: TGCGCCAGCAGCGTCACACAGTCGACCTACGAGCAGTACTTC.

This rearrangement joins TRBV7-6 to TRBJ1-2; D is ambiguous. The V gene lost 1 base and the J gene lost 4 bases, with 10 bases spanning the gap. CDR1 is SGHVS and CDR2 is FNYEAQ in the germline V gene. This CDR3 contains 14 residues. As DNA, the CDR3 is TGTGCCAGCAGCTTAGGGAGTGATTCCTATGGCTACACCTTC. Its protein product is CASSLGSDSYGYTF.

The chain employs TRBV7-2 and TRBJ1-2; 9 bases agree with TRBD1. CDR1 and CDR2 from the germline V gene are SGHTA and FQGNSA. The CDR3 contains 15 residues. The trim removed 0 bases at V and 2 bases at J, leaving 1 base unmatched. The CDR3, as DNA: TGTGCCAGCAGCTTAGCCGGGACAGGGAACTATGGCTACACCTTC. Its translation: CASSLAGTGNYGYTF.

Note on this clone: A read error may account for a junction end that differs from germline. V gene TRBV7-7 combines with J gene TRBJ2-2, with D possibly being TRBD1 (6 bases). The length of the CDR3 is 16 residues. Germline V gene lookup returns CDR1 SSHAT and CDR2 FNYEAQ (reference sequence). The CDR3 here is CASSVGSGQNTGELFF. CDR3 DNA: TGTGCTAGCAGCGTCGGGTCGGGACAGAACACCGGGGAGCTGTTTTTT. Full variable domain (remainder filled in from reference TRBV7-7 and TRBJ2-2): GAGVSQSPRYKVTKRGQDVTLRCDPISSHATLYWYQQALGQGPEFLTYFNYEAQPDKSGLPSDRFSAERPEGSISTLTIQRTEQRDSAMYRCASSVGSGQNTGELFFGEGSRLTVL.

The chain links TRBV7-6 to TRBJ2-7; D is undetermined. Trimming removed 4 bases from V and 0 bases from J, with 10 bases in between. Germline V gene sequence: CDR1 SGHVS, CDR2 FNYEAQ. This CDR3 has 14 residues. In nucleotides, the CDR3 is TGTGCCAGCAGCTCAAGACTCAGCTCCTACGAGCAGTACTTC. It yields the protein CASSSRLSSYEQYF.

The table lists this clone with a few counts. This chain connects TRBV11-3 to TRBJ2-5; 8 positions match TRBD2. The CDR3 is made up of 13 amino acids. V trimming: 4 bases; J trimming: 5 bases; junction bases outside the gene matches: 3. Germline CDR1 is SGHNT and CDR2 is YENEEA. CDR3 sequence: CASSSTSEETQYF. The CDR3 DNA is TGTGCCAGCAGCTCGACTAGCGAGGAGACCCAGTACTTC.

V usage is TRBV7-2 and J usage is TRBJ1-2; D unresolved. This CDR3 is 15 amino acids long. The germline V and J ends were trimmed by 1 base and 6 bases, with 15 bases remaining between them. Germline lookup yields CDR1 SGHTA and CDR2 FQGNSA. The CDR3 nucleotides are TGTGCCAGCAGCTTAGTGGTATTGACCCCTGATGGCTACACCTTC. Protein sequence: CASSLVVLTPDGYTF.

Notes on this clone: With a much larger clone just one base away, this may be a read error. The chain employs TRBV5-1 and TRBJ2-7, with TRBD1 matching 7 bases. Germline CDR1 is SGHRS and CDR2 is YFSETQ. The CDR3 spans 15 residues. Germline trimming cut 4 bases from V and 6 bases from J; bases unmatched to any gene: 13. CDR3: CASSPRSDRVCEQYF. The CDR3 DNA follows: TGCGCCAGCAGCCCCAGATCCGACAGGGTATGCGAGCAGTACTTC.

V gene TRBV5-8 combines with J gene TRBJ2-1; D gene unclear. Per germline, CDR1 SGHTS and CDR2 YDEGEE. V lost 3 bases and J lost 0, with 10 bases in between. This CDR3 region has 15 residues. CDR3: CASSSQYGSYNEQFF. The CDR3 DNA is TGTGCCAGCAGCTCGCAGTACGGCTCCTACAATGAGCAGTTCTTC.

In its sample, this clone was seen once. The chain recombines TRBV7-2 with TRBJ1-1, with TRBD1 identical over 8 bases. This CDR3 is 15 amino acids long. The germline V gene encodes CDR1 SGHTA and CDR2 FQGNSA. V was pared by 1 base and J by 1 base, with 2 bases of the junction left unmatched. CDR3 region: CASSLGGTGNTEAFF. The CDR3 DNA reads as TGTGCCAGCAGCTTAGGCGGGACAGGGAACACTGAAGCTTTCTTT.

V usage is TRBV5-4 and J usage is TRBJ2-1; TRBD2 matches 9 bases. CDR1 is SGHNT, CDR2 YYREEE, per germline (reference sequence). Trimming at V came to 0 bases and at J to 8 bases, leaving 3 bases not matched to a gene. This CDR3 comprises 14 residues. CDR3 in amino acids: CASSLVAGGYEQFF. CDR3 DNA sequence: TGTGCCAGCAGCTTGGTGGCGGGAGGGTATGAGCAGTTCTTC.

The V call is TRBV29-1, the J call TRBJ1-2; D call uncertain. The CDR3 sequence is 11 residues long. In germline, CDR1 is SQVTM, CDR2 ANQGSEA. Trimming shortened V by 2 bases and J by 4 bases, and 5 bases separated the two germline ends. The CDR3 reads CSVESSYGYTF. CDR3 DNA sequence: TGCAGCGTTGAATCCAGCTATGGCTACACCTTC.